The T cell receptor beta chain described here comes from a study of beta chain features in type 1 diabetes. Study as a whole: Patient and healthy donor groups were alike in age, gender and cell yields. Study-wide results and caveats: All four CD4+ subsets from Type 1 diabetes patients carried moderately but significantly shorter TCRB CDR3s.

V shed 11 bases, J shed 0 bases, and the junction held 6 bases outside the gene matches. Germline CDR1 SEHNR, CDR2 FQNEAQ (reference sequence). This CDR3 region has 13 residues. All of the isolated RNA was reverse transcribed, so expressed TCRB transcripts were sequenced. The table came from immunoSEQ multiplex PCR; TCRdb's copy has only in-frame clones and leaves some out. This table holds 200,000 to 300,000 clones, about 15% found once. This clone turned up a few times. The antigen remains unidentified. The V and J genes are TRBV7-9 and TRBJ2-7; 8 bases fit TRBD1. This clonotype was obtained from a man under 40 with type 1 diabetes. Source material: naive CD4+ T cells from blood. CDR3 nucleotides: TGTGCCTTGGACAGGGACAGCTCCTACGAGCAGTACTTC. Its protein is CALDRDSSYEQYF.